This TCR beta chain was captured in a study of cytomegalovirus exposure and HLA in healthy donors. Study-wide results and limits: Researchers reported in a later analysis that common viral pathogens appeared linked to several top clusters. Most TCR sequences were rare, but some public TCRs occurred in many donors. In terms of immune exposure information, only CMV serostatus was available.

Notes on this clone: Its antigen is currently unknown.

Unmatched junction bases numbered 6, after V lost 4 bases and J lost 7 bases. This CDR3 contains 14 residues. Per the germline V gene, CDR1 is MNHEY and CDR2 is SMNVEV (reference sequence). The PCR had 60 Vbeta and 13 Jbeta primers. The repertoire was sequenced with immunoSEQ multiplex PCR; TCRdb's copy has only in-frame clones and lacks some. The data show 200,000 to 250,000 clones, over 80% seen once. This clonotype originated in a boy aged 2-9 years in good health and CMV-seronegative. Material for sequencing was PBMCs. The J gene is TRBJ1-4, the V gene TRBV27; 7 nucleotides match TRBD1. CDR3 DNA: TGTGCCAGCAGTTGGAGGGGGCTGGGTGAAAAACTGTTTTTT. Protein product: CASSWRGLGEKLFF.